The following is a T cell receptor beta chain sequence with its context. As yet, its antigen is unknown. This specimen comes from a study of shared clonotypes between healthy human individuals. For the study at large: There were three CD4 naive, three CD4 memory, two CD8 naive and one CD8 memory plates per donor.

Execution of the assay was at deep level. The data were produced by immunoSEQ multiplex PCR, yet TCRdb's version contains in-frame clones alone and is incomplete. Of roughly 2.4 million clones detected, approximately 96% appear once; the ten largest clones hold more than 0.1%. The CDR3 totals 16 residues. The V gene's germline CDR1 is SEHNR and CDR2 FQNEAQ (reference sequence). Trimming cost V 0 bases and J 6 bases; bases outside gene matches: 8. Study-level results: Generation probabilities of non-shared clonotypes were lower (relative to those shared by all four donors).

The sample was naive CD4+ T cells sorted from blood. Subset: CD45RA+ positively selected. This receptor was obtained from a man aged 18 to 30 in good health. The rearrangement links TRBV7-9 to TRBJ2-1, with TRBD2 matching 7 bases. CDR3 DNA sequence: TGTGCCAGCAGCTTAGCATGGGCGGGGGTTTCCAATGAGCAGTTCTTC. Amino acid sequence: CASSLAWAGVSNEQFF.